The 23 T cell receptor beta chains presented below share a single source sample, sequenced in a study of cytomegalovirus exposure and HLA in healthy donors. Produced via immunoSEQ multiplex PCR; TCRdb's table is partial and in-frame only. The table includes approximately 300,000 clones, about nine tenths detected once. The specimen sequenced was PBMCs. The receptor set was obtained from a woman younger than 45 in good health and CMV-seropositive.

The chain carries TRBV5-1 and TRBJ1-5; 8 bases line up with TRBD1. With 4 bases clipped from V and 5 bases from J, the junction kept 2 bases outside the gene matches. The CDR3 spans 13 residues. The germline gives CDR1 SGHRS, CDR2 YFSETQ. Here the CDR3 reads CASSPDRDQPQHF. The CDR3 DNA is TGCGCCAGCAGCCCGGACAGGGATCAGCCCCAGCATTTT. The full variable domain, rest sourced from reference TRBV5-1 and TRBJ1-5, is KAGVTQTPRYLIKTRGQQVTLSCSPISGHRSVSWYQQTPGQGLQFLFEYFSETQRNKGNFPGRFSGRQFSNSRSEMNVSTLELGDSALYLCASSPDRDQPQHFGDGTRLSIL.

CDR3 amino acids: CASREAGGSYNEQFF. For the CDR3, the DNA is TGCGCCAGCAGGGAAGCGGGGGGCTCCTACAATGAGCAGTTCTTC. The rearrangement links TRBV5-1 to TRBJ2-1, with 9 bases fitting TRBD2. V lost 5 bases, J lost 0 bases, and 3 bases stayed unmatched. CDR1 is SGHRS, CDR2 YFSETQ, per germline. The CDR3 loop spans 15 amino acids.

DNA of the CDR3: TGTGCCAGCGGATTAGCGGCCCCGGATGAGCAGTTCTTC. Protein: CASGLAAPDEQFF. V is TRBV27 and J is TRBJ2-1, with a weak D call TRBD2 (6 bases). This CDR3 has 13 residues. Deletions cut 8 bases from V and 8 bases from J, with 16 bases between. Germline CDR1 MNHEY, CDR2 SMNVEV (reference sequence).

The gene calls are TRBV9 and TRBJ1-1; D not resolved. Trimming shortened V by 2 bases and J by 0 bases, and 8 bases separated the two germline ends. The CDR3 is made up of 14 amino acids. The germline gives CDR1 SGDLS, CDR2 YYNGEE. The CDR3 protein is CASSVVSVNTEAFF. The CDR3 nucleotides read TGTGCCAGCAGCGTTGTTTCCGTGAACACTGAAGCTTTCTTT. The full variable domain, its missing parts supplied by reference TRBV9 and TRBJ1-1, is DSGVTQTPKHLITATGQRVTLRCSPRSGDLSVYWYQQSLDQGLQFLIQYYNGEERAKGNILERFSAQQFPDLHSELNLSSLELGDSALYFCASSVVSVNTEAFFGQGTRLTVV.

A few counts support this clone. The chain combines TRBV18 with TRBJ2-5; possibly TRBD2 for D (5 bases). Germline V gives CDR1 KGHSH, CDR2 LQKENI. V gave up 6 bases and J gave up 3 bases, with 17 bases separating them. The CDR3 sequence is 15 residues long. The CDR3 nucleotides are TGTGCCAGCTCGCCAATGTCGCCGGGGAAAGAGACCCAGTACTTC. Translated: CASSPMSPGKETQYF. Full variable domain (remainder filled in from reference TRBV18 and TRBJ2-5): NAGVMQNPRHLVRRRGQEARLRCSPMKGHSHVYWYRQLPEEGLKFMVYLQKENIIDESGMPKERFSAEFPKEGPSILRIQQVVRGDSAAYFCASSPMSPGKETQYFGPGTRLLVL.

The chain has TRBV30 and TRBJ2-7; TRBD1 or TRBD2 may be the D gene (5 bases each). The CDR3 totals 16 residues. Per germline, CDR1 GTSNPN and CDR2 SVGIG (reference sequence). The germline V and J ends were trimmed by 4 bases and 3 bases, with 22 bases remaining between them. CDR3 nucleotides: TGTGCCTGGATTTCACCCGGGACCCTTACATTCTACGAGCAGTACTTC. Translating it yields CAWISPGTLTFYEQYF.

This chain links TRBV27 with TRBJ2-1; D is uncertain. There are 12 residues in the CDR3. The V end lost 4 bases, the J end lost 6 bases, and 7 bases lay between the germline ends. Germline assignment: CDR1 MNHEY and CDR2 SMNVEV (reference sequence). The CDR3 loop is CASSYGANEQFF. The DNA of the CDR3 is TGTGCCAGCAGTTACGGAGCCAATGAGCAGTTCTTC.

The chain uses TRBV2 and TRBJ2-5; D ambiguous. V was trimmed by 8 bases and J by 4 bases, leaving 17 bases between them. CDR3 size: 14 residues. CDR1 is SNHLY and CDR2 is FYNNEI in the germline V gene. Written as DNA, the CDR3 is TGTGCCAGCCCCAGCAGGATCGAGCGAGAGACCCAGTACTTC. This codes for CASPSRIERETQYF. The full variable domain, its missing parts supplied by reference TRBV2 and TRBJ2-5, is EPEVTQTPSHQVTQMGQEVILRCVPISNHLYFYWYRQILGQKVEFLVSFYNNEISEKSEIFDDQFSVERPDGSNFTLKIRSTKLEDSAMYFCASPSRIERETQYFGPGTRLLVL.

The chain uses TRBV15 and TRBJ2-7; TRBD1 is a possible D gene (6 bases). Trimming left V 0 bases short and J 1 base short, with 13 bases between. Germline V CDR1 and CDR2: LNHNV, YYDKDF (reference sequence). The CDR3 contains 16 residues. CDR3 DNA: TGTGCCACCAGCAGAGATCGGTGGGACAAATCCTACGAGCAGTACTTC. It yields the protein CATSRDRWDKSYEQYF.

There are many counts of this clone. The chain employs TRBV6-4 and TRBJ2-2, with a weak D call TRBD1 (5 bases). Trimming took 4 bases from V and 3 from J, leaving 6 bases between them. The CDR3 length is 13 residues. The germline V gene encodes CDR1 MRHNA and CDR2 SNTAGT. As DNA, the CDR3 is TGTGCCAGCAGTGGCAGGGACACCGGGGAGCTGTTTTTT. Protein product: CASSGRDTGELFF.

This clone showed up just a few times. The chain is built from TRBV2 and TRBJ1-1; a weak D match, TRBD1 (5 bases). Germline V gene lookup returns CDR1 SNHLY and CDR2 FYNNEI. V lost 7 bases, J lost 0 bases, and 9 bases lay in between. The CDR3 covers 13 residues. The CDR3 is CASKSGLNTEAFF. CDR3 nucleotide sequence: TGTGCCAGCAAATCAGGGTTGAACACTGAAGCTTTCTTT.

This sequence joins TRBV2 and TRBJ2-5, with D unresolved. V was pared by 6 bases and J by 4 bases, with 6 bases between. The CDR3 runs 11 residues. CDR1 and CDR2 from the germline V gene are SNHLY and FYNNEI. The CDR3 protein is CASSLLETQYF. The CDR3 DNA is TGTGCCAGCAGCCTATTAGAGACCCAGTACTTC.

The V call is TRBV11-1, the J call TRBJ2-3; 12 nucleotides agree with TRBD1. CDR1 SGHAT and CDR2 FQDESV come from the germline V gene (reference sequence). The CDR3 consists of 16 residues. V was pared by 1 base and J by 3 bases, with 2 bases of the junction left unmatched. The CDR3 protein is CASSLGGQGATDTQYF. The DNA for the CDR3 is TGTGCCAGCAGCTTAGGGGGACAGGGGGCAACAGATACGCAGTATTTT.

CDR3 DNA sequence: TGTGCCAGCAGCGCCAAAAGAGCGGGAGGTACGCAGTATTTT. Its protein product is CASSAKRAGGTQYF. This rearrangement joins TRBV9 to TRBJ2-3; 9 bases line up with TRBD2. Germline loops: CDR1 SGDLS, CDR2 YYNGEE. The trim removed 3 bases at V and 8 bases at J, leaving 7 bases unmatched. This CDR3 has 14 amino acids.

CDR3 DNA: TGTGCCAGCAGCGGACCAGACCACAATGAGCAGTTCTTC. Translated: CASSGPDHNEQFF. This sequence joins TRBV9 and TRBJ2-1; no clear D gene. V was shortened by 3 bases and J by 5 bases, with 9 bases between the two germline ends. The CDR3 is made up of 13 amino acids. Looked up from germline, CDR1 is SGDLS and CDR2 is YYNGEE.

The gene calls are TRBV6-5 and TRBJ1-4; D is ambiguous. Trimming shortened V by 5 bases and J by 5 bases, and 9 bases separated the two germline ends. Germline CDR1 reads MNHEY; CDR2 reads SVGAGI. This CDR3 has 13 residues. Here the CDR3 reads CASSEGFNEKLFF. CDR3 nucleotides: TGTGCCAGCAGTGAGGGTTTCAATGAAAAACTGTTTTTT.

V gene TRBV6-5 combines with J gene TRBJ2-5; D assignment may be TRBD1 or TRBD2 (5 bases each). Trimming removed 0 bases at V and 8 bases at J, with 10 bases between. The germline gives CDR1 MNHEY, CDR2 SVGAGI. The CDR3 has 13 residues. The CDR3: CASSYSVRDTQYF. CDR3 nucleotide sequence: TGTGCCAGCAGTTACTCAGTAAGGGACACCCAGTACTTC.

V gene TRBV4-1 combines with J gene TRBJ2-7; D is uncertain. Trimming removed 4 bases at V and 2 bases at J, with 9 bases between. The CDR3 totals 13 residues. Germline lookup yields CDR1 MGHRA and CDR2 YSYEKL. The CDR3 DNA sequence: TGCGCCAGCAGCCCCGGTGGGCCCTACGAGCAGTACTTC. Amino acid sequence: CASSPGGPYEQYF.

CDR3 sequence: CASSPPGLAYEQYF. In DNA, the CDR3 is TGTGCCAGCTCACCACCGGGACTAGCCTACGAGCAGTACTTC. The gene calls are TRBV18 and TRBJ2-7; 8 bases map to TRBD2. This CDR3 contains 14 residues. After removal of 0 bases from V and 2 bases from J, the junction contained 0 bases not matched to a gene. Germline V gene data show CDR1 as KGHSH and CDR2 as LQKENI.

V and J are TRBV6-1 and TRBJ1-1, with TRBD1 matching over 10 bases. V shed 10 bases, J shed 3 bases, and the junction held 11 bases outside the gene matches. CDR1 MNHNS and CDR2 SASEGT come from the germline V gene. This CDR3 contains 15 residues. CDR3 residues: CAMALTGGVDTEAFF. The CDR3 DNA follows: TGTGCCATGGCACTGACAGGGGGCGTAGACACTGAAGCTTTCTTT.

The chain uses TRBV19 and TRBJ2-7; TRBD1 is a possible D gene (6 bases). This CDR3 has 15 residues. Germline V lookup: CDR1 LNHDA, CDR2 SQIVND (reference sequence). The V and J ends lost 2 bases and 2 bases respectively, with 13 bases between them. The CDR3 DNA is TGTGCCAGTAGTATAAGTTGGACAGCGGCCTACGAGCAGTACTTC. The encoded protein is CASSISWTAAYEQYF.

This sequence joins TRBV6-1 and TRBJ2-1; TRBD2 matches 12 bases. Trimming removed 1 base from V and 10 bases from J; junction bases left unmatched: 5. Germline V CDR1 and CDR2: MNHNS, SASEGT. The CDR3 runs to 15 residues. CDR3: CASSEVLAGGGEQFF. The DNA of the CDR3 is TGTGCCAGCAGTGAAGTACTAGCGGGAGGTGGAGAGCAGTTCTTC.

This clone was found once. The chain uses TRBV28 and TRBJ2-1; D remains unclear. Trimming removed 11 bases from V and 5 bases from J, with 16 bases in between. This CDR3 region has 13 residues. Germline values: CDR1 MDHEN, CDR2 SYDVKM. CDR3 loop: CAGKELNNNEQFF. The CDR3 DNA is TGTGCCGGGAAGGAGCTAAACAACAATGAGCAGTTCTTC.